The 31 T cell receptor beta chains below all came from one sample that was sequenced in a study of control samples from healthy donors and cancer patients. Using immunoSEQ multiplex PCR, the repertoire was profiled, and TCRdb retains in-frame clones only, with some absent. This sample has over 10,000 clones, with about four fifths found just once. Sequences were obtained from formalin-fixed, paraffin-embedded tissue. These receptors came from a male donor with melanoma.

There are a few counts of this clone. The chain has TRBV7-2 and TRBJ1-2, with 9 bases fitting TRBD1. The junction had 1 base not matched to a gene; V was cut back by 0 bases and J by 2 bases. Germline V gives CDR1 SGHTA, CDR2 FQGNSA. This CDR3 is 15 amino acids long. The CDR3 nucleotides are TGTGCCAGCAGCTTAGCACAGGGGGCGAACTATGGCTACACCTTC. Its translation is CASSLAQGANYGYTF.

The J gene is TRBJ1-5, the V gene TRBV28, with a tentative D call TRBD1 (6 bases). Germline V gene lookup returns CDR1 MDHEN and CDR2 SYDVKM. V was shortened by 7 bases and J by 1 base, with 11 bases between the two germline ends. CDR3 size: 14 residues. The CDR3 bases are TGTGCCAGCACCGGGACATTGAGCAATCAGCCCCAGCATTTT. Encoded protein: CASTGTLSNQPQHF.

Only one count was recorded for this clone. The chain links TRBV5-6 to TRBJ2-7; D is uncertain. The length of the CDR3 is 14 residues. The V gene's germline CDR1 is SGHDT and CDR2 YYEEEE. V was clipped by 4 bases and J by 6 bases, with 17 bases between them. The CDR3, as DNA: TGTGCCAGCAGCCCCCAGGCAGCCCCGGTCGAGCAGTACTTC. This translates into CASSPQAAPVEQYF.

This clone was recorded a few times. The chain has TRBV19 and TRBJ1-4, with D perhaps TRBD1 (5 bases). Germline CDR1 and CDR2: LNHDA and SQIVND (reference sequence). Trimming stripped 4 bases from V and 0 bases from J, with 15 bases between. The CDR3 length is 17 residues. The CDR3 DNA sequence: TGTGCCAGTAGTACAAAGATTGGGACGGCAACTAATGAAAAACTGTTTTTT. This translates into CASSTKIGTATNEKLFF.

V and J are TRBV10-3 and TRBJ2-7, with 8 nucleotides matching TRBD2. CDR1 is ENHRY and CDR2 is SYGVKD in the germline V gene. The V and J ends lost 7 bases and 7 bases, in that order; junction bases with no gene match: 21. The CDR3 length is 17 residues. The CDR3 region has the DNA TGTGCCATCAAACCCAGTAGAATCCGGGGACTAGTGGGGGAGCAGTACTTC. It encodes CAIKPSRIRGLVGEQYF.

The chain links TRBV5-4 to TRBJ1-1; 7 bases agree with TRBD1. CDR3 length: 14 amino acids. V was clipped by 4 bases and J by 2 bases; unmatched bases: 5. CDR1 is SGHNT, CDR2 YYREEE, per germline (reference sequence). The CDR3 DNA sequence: TGTGCCAGCAGCCGGGGACAGATTAACACTGAAGCTTTCTTT. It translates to CASSRGQINTEAFF.

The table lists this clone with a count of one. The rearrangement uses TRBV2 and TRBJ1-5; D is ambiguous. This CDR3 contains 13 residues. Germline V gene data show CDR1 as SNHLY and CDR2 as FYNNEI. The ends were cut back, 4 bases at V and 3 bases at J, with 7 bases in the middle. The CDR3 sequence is CASSVTDNQPQHF. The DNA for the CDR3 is TGTGCCAGCAGTGTAACAGACAATCAGCCCCAGCATTTT.

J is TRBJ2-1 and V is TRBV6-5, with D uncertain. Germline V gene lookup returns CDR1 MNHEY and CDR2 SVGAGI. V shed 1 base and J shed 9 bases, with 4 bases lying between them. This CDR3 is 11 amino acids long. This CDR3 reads CASSYLGEQFF. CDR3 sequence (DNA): TGTGCCAGCAGTTACTTAGGTGAGCAGTTCTTC.

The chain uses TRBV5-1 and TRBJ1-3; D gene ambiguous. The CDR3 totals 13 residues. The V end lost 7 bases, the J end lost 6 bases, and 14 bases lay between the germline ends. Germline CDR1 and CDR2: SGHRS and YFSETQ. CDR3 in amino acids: CASGSAGENTIYF. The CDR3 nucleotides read TGCGCCAGCGGATCCGCAGGCGAAAACACCATATATTTT.

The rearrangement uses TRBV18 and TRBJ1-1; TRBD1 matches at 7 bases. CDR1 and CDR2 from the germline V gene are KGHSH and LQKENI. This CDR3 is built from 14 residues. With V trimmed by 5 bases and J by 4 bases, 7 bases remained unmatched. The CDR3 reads CASSAKGASTEAFF. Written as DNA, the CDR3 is TGTGCCAGCTCAGCAAAGGGGGCGAGCACTGAAGCTTTCTTT.

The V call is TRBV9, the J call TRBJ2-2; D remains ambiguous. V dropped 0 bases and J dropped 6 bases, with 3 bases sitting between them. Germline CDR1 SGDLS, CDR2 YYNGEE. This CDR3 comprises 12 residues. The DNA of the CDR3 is TGTGCCAGCAGCGTAGGCCCCGGGGAGCTGTTTTTT. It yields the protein CASSVGPGELFF.

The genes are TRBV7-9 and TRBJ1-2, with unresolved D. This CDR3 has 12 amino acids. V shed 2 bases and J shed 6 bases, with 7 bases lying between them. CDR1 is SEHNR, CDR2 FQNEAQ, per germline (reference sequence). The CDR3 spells CASSLMGNGYTF. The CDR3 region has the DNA TGTGCCAGCAGCTTAATGGGGAATGGCTACACCTTC. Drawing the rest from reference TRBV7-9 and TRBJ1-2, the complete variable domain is DTGVSQNPRHKITKRGQNVTFRCDPISEHNRLYWYRQTLGQGPEFLTYFQNEAQLEKSRLLSDRFSAERPKGSFSTLEIQRTEQGDSAMYLCASSLMGNGYTFGSGTRLTVV.

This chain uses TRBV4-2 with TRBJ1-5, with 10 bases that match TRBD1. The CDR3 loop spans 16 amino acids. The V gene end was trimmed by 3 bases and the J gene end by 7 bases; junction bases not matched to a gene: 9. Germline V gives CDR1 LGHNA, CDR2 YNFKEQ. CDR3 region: CASSQSGTGEGQPQHF. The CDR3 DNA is TGTGCCAGCAGCCAGTCCGGGACAGGGGAAGGACAGCCCCAGCATTTT.

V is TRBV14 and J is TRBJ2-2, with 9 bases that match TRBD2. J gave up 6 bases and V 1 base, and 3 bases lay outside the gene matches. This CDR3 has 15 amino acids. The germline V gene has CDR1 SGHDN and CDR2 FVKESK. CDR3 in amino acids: CASSQAAGGSGELFF. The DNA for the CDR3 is TGTGCCAGCAGCCAAGCCGCGGGGGGGTCCGGGGAGCTGTTTTTT.

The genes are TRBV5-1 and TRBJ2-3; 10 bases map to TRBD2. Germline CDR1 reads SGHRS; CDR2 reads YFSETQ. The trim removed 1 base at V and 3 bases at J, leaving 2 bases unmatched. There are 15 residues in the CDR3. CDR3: CASSLSGGATDTQYF. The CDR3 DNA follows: TGCGCCAGCAGCTTGAGCGGGGGGGCGACAGATACGCAGTATTTT.

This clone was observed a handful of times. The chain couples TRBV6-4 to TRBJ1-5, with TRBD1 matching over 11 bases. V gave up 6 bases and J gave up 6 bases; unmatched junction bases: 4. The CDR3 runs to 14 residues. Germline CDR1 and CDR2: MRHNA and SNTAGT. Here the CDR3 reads CASRPGTGGQPQHF. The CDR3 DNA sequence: TGTGCCAGCAGGCCCGGGACAGGGGGTCAGCCCCAGCATTTT.

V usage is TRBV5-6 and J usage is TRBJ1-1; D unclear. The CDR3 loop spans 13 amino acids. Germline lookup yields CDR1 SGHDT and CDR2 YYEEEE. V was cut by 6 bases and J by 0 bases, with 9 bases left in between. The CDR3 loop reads CASIRQVNTEAFF. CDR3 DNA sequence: TGTGCCAGCATAAGGCAGGTGAACACTGAAGCTTTCTTT.

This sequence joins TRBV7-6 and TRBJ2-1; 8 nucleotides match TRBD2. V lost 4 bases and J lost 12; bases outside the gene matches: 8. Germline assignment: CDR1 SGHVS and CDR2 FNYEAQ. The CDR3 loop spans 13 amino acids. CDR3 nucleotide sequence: TGTGCCAGCAGCTCCCTTTCGGGGGGGGTGCAGTTCTTC. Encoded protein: CASSSLSGGVQFF.

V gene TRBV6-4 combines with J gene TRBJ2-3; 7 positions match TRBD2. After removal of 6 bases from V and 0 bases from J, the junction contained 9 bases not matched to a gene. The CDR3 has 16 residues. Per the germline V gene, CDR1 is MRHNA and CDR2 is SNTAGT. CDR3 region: CASREQLARSTDTQYF. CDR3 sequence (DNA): TGTGCCAGCAGGGAGCAACTAGCGAGAAGCACAGATACGCAGTATTTT.

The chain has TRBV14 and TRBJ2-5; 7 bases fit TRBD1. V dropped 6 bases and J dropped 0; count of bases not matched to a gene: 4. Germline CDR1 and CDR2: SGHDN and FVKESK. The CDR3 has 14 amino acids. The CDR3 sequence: CASSIGTDQETQYF. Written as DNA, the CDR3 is TGTGCCAGCAGTATCGGGACAGACCAAGAGACCCAGTACTTC.

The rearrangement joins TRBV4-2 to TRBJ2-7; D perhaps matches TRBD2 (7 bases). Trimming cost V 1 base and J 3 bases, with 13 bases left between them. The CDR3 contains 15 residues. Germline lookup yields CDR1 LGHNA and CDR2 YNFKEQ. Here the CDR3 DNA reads TGTGCCAGCAGCCAAGGGGGGGGGCCCGACTACGAGCAGTACTTC. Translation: CASSQGGGPDYEQYF.

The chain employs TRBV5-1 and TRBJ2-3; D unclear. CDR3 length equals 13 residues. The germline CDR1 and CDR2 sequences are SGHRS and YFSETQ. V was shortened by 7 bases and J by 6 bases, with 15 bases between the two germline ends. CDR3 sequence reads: CASSNRGRDTQYF. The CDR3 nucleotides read TGCGCCAGCTCAAACCGAGGACGTGATACGCAGTATTTT.

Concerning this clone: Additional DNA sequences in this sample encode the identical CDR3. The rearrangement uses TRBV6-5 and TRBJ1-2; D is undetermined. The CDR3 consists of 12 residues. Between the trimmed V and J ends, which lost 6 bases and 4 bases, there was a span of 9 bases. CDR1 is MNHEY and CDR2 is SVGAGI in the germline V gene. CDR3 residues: CASSTGVYGYTF. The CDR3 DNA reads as TGTGCCAGCAGCACCGGTGTCTATGGCTACACCTTC.

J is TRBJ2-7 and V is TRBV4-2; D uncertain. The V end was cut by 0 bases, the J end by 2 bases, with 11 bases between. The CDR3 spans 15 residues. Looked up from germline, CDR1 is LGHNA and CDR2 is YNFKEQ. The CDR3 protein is CASSQELTVTYEQYF. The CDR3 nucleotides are TGTGCCAGCAGCCAAGAGCTTACGGTGACCTACGAGCAGTACTTC.

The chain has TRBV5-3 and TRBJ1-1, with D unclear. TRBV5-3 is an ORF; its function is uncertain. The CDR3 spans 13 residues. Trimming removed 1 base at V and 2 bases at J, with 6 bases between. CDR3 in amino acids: CARSLQVNTEAFF. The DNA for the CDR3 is TGTGCCAGAAGCTTGCAAGTAAACACTGAAGCTTTCTTT.

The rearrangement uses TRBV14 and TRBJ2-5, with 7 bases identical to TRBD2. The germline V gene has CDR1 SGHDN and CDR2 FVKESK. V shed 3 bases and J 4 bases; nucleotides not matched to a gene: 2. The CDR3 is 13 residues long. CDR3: CASSQAGVETQYF. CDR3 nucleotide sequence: TGTGCCAGCAGCCAGGCGGGGGTAGAGACCCAGTACTTC.

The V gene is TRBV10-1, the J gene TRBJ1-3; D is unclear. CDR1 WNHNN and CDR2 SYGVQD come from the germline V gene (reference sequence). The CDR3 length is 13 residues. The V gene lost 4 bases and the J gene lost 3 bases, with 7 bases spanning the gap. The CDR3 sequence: CASSVSRGNTIYF. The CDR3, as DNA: TGCGCCAGCAGTGTCTCGCGTGGAAACACCATATATTTT.

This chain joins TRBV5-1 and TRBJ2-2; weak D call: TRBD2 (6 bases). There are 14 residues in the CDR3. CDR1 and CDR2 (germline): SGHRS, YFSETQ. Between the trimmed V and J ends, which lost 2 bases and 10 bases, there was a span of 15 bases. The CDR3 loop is CASSFGDFVSELFF. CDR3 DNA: TGCGCCAGCAGCTTCGGGGACTTCGTGTCGGAGCTGTTTTTT.

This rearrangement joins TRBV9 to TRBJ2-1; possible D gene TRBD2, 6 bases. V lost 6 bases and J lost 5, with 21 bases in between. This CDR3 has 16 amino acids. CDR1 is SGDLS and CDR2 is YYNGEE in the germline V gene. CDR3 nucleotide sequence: TGTGCCAGCACCCGAGCGGGCAGGTGGGGTCACAATGAGCAGTTCTTC. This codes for CASTRAGRWGHNEQFF.

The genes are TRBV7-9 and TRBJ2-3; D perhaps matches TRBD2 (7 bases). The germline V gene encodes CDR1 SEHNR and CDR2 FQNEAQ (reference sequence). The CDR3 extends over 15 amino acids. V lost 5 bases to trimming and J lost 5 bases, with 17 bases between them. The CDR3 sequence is CASSLNGGPVDTQYF. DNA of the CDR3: TGTGCCAGCAGCCTAAACGGGGGGCCCGTAGATACGCAGTATTTT.

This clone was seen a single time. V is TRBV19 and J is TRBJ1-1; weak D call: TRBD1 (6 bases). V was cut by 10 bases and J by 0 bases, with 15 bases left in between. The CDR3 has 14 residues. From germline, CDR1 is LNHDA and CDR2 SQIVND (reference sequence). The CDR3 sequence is CATRTEAMNTEAFF. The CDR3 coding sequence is TGTGCCACTCGGACAGAAGCGATGAACACTGAAGCTTTCTTT.